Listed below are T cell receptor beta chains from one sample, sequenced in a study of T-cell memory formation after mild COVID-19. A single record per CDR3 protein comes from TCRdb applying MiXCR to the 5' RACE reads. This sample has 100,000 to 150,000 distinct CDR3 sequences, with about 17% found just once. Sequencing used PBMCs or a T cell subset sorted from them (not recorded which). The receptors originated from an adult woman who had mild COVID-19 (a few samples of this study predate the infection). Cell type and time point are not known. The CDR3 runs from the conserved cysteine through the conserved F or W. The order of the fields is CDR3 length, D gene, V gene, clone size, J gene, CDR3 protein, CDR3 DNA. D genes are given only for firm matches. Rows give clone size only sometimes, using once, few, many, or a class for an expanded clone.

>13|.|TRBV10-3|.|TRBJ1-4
CATAASTNEKLFF
TGTGCCACCGCGGCCTCAACTAATGAAAAACTGTTTTTT
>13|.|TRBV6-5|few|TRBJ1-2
CASRRTDNYGYTF
TGTGCCAGCAGACGGACAGACAACTATGGCTACACCTTC
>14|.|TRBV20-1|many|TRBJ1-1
CSAAPGAGNTEAFF
TGCAGTGCTGCCCCGGGGGCGGGGAACACTGAAGCTTTCTTT
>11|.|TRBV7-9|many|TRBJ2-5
CASSVWGTQYF
TGTGCCAGCAGCGTATGGGGGACCCAGTACTTC
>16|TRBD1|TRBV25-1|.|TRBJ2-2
CASSRRSGGVIGELFF
TGTGCCAGCAGCCGGCGCTCAGGGGGAGTGATCGGGGAGCTGTTTTTT
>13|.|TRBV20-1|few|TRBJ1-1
CSAHRDKGTEAFF
TGCAGTGCTCACCGGGACAAGGGCACTGAAGCTTTCTTT
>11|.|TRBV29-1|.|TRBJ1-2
CSTWWGQGYTF
TGCAGCACATGGTGGGGACAAGGCTACACCTTC
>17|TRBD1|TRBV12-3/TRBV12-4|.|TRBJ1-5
CASSPQDRGWSNQPQHF
TGTGCCAGCAGTCCCCAGGACAGGGGCTGGAGCAATCAGCCCCAGCATTTT
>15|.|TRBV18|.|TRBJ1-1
CASSPSGLQNTEAFF
TGTGCCAGCTCACCTTCGGGACTCCAGAACACTGAAGCTTTCTTT
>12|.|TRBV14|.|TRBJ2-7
CASSQGASEQYF
TGTGCCAGCAGCCAAGGAGCGAGCGAACAGTACTTC
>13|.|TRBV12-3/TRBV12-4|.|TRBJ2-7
CASSLAEGHEQYF
TGTGCCAGCAGTTTAGCAGAGGGCCACGAGCAGTACTTC
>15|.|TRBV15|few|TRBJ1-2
CATSRPAGANYGYTF
TGTGCCACCAGCAGACCGGCAGGGGCCAACTATGGCTACACCTTC
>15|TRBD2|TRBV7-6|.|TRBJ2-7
CASSPGEGRPYEQYF
TGTGCCAGCAGCCCGGGGGAGGGTAGACCCTACGAGCAGTACTTC
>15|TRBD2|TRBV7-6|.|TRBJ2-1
CASSVTSGRLNEQFF
TGTGCCAGCAGCGTTACTAGCGGGAGATTAAATGAGCAGTTCTTC
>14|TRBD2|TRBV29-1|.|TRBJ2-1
CSVEPSGSYNEQFF
TGCAGCGTTGAGCCTAGCGGGAGCTACAATGAGCAGTTCTTC
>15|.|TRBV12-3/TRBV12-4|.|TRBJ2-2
CASSFSLRVTGELFF
TGTGCCAGCAGTTTTAGTTTGCGGGTAACCGGGGAGCTGTTTTTT
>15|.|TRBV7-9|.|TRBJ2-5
CASSFDGGTKKTQYF
TGTGCCAGCAGCTTCGATGGCGGCACCAAAAAGACCCAGTACTTC
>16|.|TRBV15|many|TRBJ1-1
CATSRGRRLANTEAFF
TGTGCCACCAGCAGGGGCCGGAGGTTGGCGAACACTGAAGCTTTCTTT
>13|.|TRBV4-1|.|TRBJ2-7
CASSQTASYEQYF
TGCGCCAGCAGCCAAACAGCCTCCTACGAGCAGTACTTC